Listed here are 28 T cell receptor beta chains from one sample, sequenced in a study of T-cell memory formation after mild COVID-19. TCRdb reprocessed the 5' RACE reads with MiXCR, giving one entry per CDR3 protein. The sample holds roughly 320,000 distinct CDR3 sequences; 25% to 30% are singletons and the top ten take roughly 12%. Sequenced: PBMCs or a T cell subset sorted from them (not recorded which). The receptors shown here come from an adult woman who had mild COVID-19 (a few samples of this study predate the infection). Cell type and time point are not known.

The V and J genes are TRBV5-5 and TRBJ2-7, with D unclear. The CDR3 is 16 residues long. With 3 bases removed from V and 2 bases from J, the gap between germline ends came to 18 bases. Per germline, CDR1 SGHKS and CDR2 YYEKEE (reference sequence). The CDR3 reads CASSSNWAVRAYEQYF. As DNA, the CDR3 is TGTGCCAGCAGCTCCAACTGGGCGGTTAGGGCCTACGAGCAGTACTTC.

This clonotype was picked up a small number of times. The CDR3 nucleotides are TGCGCCAGCAGCCAAGTGGGACACGAAGAGACCCAGTACTTC. It yields the protein CASSQVGHEETQYF. The V gene is TRBV4-3, the J gene TRBJ2-5; possibly TRBD1 for D (6 bases). Per the germline V gene, CDR1 is LGHNA and CDR2 is YSLEER. The CDR3 is made up of 14 amino acids. V dropped 1 base and J dropped 3 bases, with 9 bases sitting between them.

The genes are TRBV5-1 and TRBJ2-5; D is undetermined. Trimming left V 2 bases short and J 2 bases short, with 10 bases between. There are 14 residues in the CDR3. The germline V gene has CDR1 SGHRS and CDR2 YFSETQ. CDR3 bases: TGCGCCAGCAGCTTATGGGCAGAGCAAGAGACCCAGTACTTC. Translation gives CASSLWAEQETQYF.

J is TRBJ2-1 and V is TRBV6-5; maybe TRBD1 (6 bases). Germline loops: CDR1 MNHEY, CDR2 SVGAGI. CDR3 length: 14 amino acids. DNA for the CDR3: TGTGCAACATGGCCGGGACAAGGATACAATGAGCAGTTCTTC. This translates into CATWPGQGYNEQFF.

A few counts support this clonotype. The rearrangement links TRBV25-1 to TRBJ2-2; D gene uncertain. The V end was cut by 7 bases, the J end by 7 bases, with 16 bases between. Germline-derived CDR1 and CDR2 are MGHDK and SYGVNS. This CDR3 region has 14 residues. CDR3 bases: TGTGCCAGCACCGTAGGATACGGGCACGGGGAGCTGTTTTTT. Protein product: CASTVGYGHGELFF.

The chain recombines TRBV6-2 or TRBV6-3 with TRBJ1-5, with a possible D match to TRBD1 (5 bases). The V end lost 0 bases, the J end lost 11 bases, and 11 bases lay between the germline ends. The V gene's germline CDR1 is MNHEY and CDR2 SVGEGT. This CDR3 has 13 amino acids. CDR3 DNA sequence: TGTGCCAGCAGTTACTCGGACGGGGGAACCCAGCATTTT. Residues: CASSYSDGGTQHF.

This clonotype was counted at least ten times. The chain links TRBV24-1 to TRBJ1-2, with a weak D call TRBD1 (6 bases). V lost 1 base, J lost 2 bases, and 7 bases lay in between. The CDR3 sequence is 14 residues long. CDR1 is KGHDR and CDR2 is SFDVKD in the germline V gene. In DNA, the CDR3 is TGTGCCACCAGTGATTTTGGACAGAACTATGGCTACACCTTC. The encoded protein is CATSDFGQNYGYTF.

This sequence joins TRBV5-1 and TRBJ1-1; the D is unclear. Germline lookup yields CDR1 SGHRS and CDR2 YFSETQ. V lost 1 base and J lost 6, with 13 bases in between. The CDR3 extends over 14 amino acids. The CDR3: CASSLTDLDAEAFF. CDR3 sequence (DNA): TGCGCCAGCAGCTTGACGGACCTCGACGCTGAAGCTTTCTTT.

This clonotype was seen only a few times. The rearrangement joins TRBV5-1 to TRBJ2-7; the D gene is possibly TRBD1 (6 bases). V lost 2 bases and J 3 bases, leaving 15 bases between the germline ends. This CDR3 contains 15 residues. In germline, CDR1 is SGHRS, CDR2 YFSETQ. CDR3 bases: TGCGCCAGCAGCTTAACAGGGCTTTTCGGCTACGAGCAGTACTTC. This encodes CASSLTGLFGYEQYF.

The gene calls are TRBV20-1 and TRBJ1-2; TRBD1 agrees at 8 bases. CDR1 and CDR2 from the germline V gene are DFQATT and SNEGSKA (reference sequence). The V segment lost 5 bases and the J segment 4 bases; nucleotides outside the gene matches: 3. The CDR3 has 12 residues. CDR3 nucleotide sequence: TGCAGTGCTCATGACAGGGGCTATGGCTACACCTTC. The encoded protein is CSAHDRGYGYTF.

The CDR3 region has the DNA TGTGCCAGCAGCCCGAGGGGGGACAGTAACTATGGCTACACCTTC. It translates to CASSPRGDSNYGYTF. V gene TRBV7-6 combines with J gene TRBJ1-2, with 7 positions matching TRBD1. The CDR3 length is 15 residues. CDR1 and CDR2 from the germline V gene are SGHVS and FNYEAQ. The trim removed 5 bases at V and 1 base at J, leaving 7 bases unmatched. The full variable domain, with the rest looked up from reference TRBV7-6 and TRBJ1-2, is GAGVSQSPRYKVTKRGQDVALRCDPISGHVSLYWYRQALGQGPEFLTYFNYEAQQDKSGLPNDRFSAERPEGSISTLTIQRTEQRDSAMYRCASSPRGDSNYGYTFGSGTRLTVV.

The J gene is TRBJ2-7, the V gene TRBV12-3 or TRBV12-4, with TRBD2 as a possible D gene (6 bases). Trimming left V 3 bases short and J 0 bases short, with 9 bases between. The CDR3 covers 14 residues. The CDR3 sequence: CASSFAGSSYEQYF. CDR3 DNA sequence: TGTGCCAGCAGTTTTGCCGGGAGCTCCTACGAGCAGTACTTC.

CDR3 loop: CASSLGEINEKLFF. The DNA of the CDR3 is TGCGCCAGCAGCTTGGGAGAGATTAATGAAAAACTGTTTTTT. This chain links TRBV5-1 with TRBJ1-4; D gene uncertain. V lost 0 bases and J lost 4, with 7 bases in between. Looked up from germline, CDR1 is SGHRS and CDR2 is YFSETQ. The CDR3 loop spans 14 amino acids. Full variable domain (outside the CDR3, taken from reference TRBV5-1 and TRBJ1-4): KAGVTQTPRYLIKTRGQQVTLSCSPISGHRSVSWYQQTPGQGLQFLFEYFSETQRNKGNFPGRFSGRQFSNSRSEMNVSTLELGDSALYLCASSLGEINEKLFFGSGTQLSVL.

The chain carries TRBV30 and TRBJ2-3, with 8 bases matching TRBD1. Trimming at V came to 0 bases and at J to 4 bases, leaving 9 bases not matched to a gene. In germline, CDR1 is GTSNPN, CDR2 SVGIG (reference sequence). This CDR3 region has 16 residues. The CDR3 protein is CAWSVGRGRISDTQYF. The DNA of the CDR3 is TGTGCCTGGAGTGTTGGCAGGGGGCGTATATCAGATACGCAGTATTTT.

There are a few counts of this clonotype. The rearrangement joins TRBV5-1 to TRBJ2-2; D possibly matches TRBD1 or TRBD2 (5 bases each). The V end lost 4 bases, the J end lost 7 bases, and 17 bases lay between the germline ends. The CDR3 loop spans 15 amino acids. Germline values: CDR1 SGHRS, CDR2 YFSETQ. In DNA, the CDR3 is TGCGCCAGCAGCGTGCCCCCTGGGGGTAACGGGGAGCTGTTTTTT. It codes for CASSVPPGGNGELFF.

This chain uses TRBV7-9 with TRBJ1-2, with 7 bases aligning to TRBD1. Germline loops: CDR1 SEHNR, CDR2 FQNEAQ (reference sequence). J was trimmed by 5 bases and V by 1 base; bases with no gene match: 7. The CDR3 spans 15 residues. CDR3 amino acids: CASSLVGRGRYGYTF. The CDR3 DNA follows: TGTGCCAGCAGCTTAGTTGGCAGGGGGAGATATGGCTACACCTTC.

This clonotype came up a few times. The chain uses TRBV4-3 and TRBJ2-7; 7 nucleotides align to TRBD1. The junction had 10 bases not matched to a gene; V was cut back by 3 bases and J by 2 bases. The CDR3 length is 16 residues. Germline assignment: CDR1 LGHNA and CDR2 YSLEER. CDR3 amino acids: CASSHVGQVLAYEQYF. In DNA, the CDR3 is TGCGCCAGCAGCCACGTCGGACAGGTCCTAGCCTACGAGCAGTACTTC.

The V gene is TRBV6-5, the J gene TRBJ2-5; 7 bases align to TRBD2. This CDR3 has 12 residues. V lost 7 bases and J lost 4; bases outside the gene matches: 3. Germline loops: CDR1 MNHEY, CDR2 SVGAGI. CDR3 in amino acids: CASNRGGETQYF. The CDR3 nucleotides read TGTGCCAGCAACCGCGGGGGAGAGACCCAGTACTTC.

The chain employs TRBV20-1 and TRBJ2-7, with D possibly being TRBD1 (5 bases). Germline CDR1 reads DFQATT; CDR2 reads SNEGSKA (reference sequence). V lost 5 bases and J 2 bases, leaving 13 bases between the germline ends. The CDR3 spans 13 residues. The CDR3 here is CSAEKGQTYEQYF. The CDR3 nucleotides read TGCAGTGCTGAGAAGGGGCAGACCTACGAGCAGTACTTC.

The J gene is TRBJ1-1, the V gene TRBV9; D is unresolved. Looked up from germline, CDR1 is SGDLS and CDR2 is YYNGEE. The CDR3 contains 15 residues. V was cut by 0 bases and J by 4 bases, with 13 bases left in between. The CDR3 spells CASSVGGVRGTEAFF. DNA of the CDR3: TGTGCCAGCAGCGTAGGTGGGGTACGGGGCACTGAAGCTTTCTTT.

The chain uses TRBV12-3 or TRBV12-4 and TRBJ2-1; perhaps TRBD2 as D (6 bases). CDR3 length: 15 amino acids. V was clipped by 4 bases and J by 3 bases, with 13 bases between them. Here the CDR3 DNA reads TGTGCCAGCAGTTCATCCGGGGGTGGCTACAATGAGCAGTTCTTC. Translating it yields CASSSSGGGYNEQFF.

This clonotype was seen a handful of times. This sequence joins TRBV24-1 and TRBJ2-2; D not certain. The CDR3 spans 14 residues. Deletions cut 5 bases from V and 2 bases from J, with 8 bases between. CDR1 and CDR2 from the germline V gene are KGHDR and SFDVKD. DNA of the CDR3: TGTGCCACCAGTGGAAGCCTTAACACCGGGGAGCTGTTTTTT. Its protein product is CATSGSLNTGELFF.

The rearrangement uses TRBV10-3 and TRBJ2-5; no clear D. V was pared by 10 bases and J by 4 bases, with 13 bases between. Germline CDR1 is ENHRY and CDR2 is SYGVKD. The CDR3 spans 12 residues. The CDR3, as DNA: TGTGCCACCGGCGAGAACGGAGAGACCCAGTACTTC. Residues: CATGENGETQYF.

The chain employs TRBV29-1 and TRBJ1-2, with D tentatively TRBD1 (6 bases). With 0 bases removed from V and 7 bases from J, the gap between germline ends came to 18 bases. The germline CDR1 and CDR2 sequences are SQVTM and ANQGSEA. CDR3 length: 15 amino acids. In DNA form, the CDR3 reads TGCAGCGTTGAAGACGGGGTCAGGGGAAGATCTGGCTACACCTTC. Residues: CSVEDGVRGRSGYTF. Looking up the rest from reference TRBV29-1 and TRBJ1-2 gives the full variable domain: SAVISQKPSRDICQRGTSLTIQCQVDSQVTMMFWYRQQPGQSLTLIATANQGSEATYESGFVIDKFPISRPNLTFSTLTVSNMSPEDSSIYLCSVEDGVRGRSGYTFGSGTRLTVV.

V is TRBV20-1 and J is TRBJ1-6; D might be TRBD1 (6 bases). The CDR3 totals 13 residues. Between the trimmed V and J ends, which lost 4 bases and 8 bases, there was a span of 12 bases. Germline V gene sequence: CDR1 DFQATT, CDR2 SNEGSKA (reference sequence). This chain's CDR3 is CSANPTGDSPLHF. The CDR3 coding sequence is TGCAGTGCTAATCCGACAGGTGATTCACCCCTCCACTTT.

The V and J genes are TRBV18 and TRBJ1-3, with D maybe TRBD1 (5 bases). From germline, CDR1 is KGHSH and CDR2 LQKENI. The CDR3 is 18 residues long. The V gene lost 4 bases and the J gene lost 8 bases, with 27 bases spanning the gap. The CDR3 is CASSLISGTTKGEDTIYF. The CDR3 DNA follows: TGTGCCAGCTCACTCATCTCCGGGACCACCAAAGGAGAAGACACCATATATTTT.

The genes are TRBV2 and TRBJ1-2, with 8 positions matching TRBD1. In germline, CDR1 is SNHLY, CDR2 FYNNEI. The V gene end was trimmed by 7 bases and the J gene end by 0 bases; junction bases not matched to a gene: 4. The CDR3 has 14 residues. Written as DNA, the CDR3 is TGTGCCAGCACAACAGGGGGGTCTAACTATGGCTACACCTTC. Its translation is CASTTGGSNYGYTF.

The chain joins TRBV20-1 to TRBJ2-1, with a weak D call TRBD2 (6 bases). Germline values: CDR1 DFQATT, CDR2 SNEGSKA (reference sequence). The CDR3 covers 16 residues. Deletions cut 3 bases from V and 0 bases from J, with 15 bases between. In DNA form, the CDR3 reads TGCAGTGCTAGGAATCTAGCGACCAGCTCCTACAATGAGCAGTTCTTC. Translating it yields CSARNLATSSYNEQFF.